The next 21 T cell receptor beta chains were all read from a single sample in a study of CD8 T cells in Susac syndrome. An input of about 0.5 to 1 ug of RNA was subjected to reverse transcription using random hexamers. Via MiXCR, TCRdb re-called the immunoSEQ multiplex PCR reads, giving one row per CDR3 protein. This table holds 150,000 to 190,000 distinct CDR3 sequences, over 95% found once. The sample was CD8+ T cells from PBMCs. These receptors were collected from a human donor with multiple sclerosis.

The V and J genes are TRBV13 and TRBJ2-5, with 8 bases aligning to TRBD1. After removal of 5 bases from V and 1 base from J, the junction contained 6 bases not matched to a gene. The CDR3 loop spans 15 amino acids. Germline V gives CDR1 PRHDT, CDR2 FYEKMQ (reference sequence). This chain's CDR3 is CASSLRDRPQETQYF. The CDR3 region has the DNA TGTGCCAGCAGCCTCCGGGACAGGCCCCAAGAGACCCAGTACTTC.

Details on this clonotype: Mismatch with germline at one junction end may stem from a read error. This chain joins TRBV2 and TRBJ1-5, with D hard to call. The CDR3 extends over 10 amino acids. Germline CDR1 SNHLY, CDR2 FYNNEI. In DNA form, the CDR3 reads TGTGCCAGCAGTGGAAGAACGGGTAATTTT. Protein: CASSGRTGNF.

V is TRBV25-1 and J is TRBJ2-1; D uncertain. Per the germline V gene, CDR1 is MGHDK and CDR2 is SYGVNS. This CDR3 has 15 residues. With 2 bases removed from V and 1 base from J, the gap between germline ends came to 9 bases. This CDR3 reads CASSEQDGSYNEQFF. In DNA form, the CDR3 reads TGTGCCAGCAGTGAACAGGACGGATCCTACAATGAGCAGTTCTTC.

This chain connects TRBV5-1 to TRBJ2-1, with 11 bases lining up with TRBD2. This CDR3 contains 15 residues. The V and J ends lost 4 bases and 8 bases, in that order; junction bases with no gene match: 8. Germline CDR1 reads SGHRS; CDR2 reads YFSETQ. Here the CDR3 DNA reads TGCGCCAGCAGCCCCTTTAGCGGGGGGGTCGATGAGCAGTTCTTC. Its translation is CASSPFSGGVDEQFF.

The chain recombines TRBV12-5 with TRBJ2-3; a weak D match, TRBD2 (6 bases). This CDR3 has 15 residues. In germline, CDR1 is LGHNT, CDR2 FRNRAP. Trimming removed 7 bases at V and 1 base at J, with 15 bases between. In DNA, the CDR3 is TGTGCTAGTGCCTGGAGGGCCATGGGCACAGATACGCAGTATTTT. This gives the protein CASAWRAMGTDTQYF.

The CDR3 is CASRDWTGTNTEAFF. DNA for the CDR3: TGTGCCAGCAGAGACTGGACAGGGACGAACACTGAAGCTTTCTTT. The chain joins TRBV3-1 to TRBJ1-1; 8 nucleotides match TRBD1. The V gene's germline CDR1 is LGHDT and CDR2 YNNKEL (reference sequence). V shed 6 bases and J 1 base; nucleotides not matched to a gene: 7. This CDR3 comprises 15 residues.

This rearrangement joins TRBV29-1 to TRBJ2-7; TRBD1 aligns across 11 bases. Looked up from germline, CDR1 is SQVTM and CDR2 is ANQGSEA. The CDR3 runs 14 residues. V dropped 2 bases and J dropped 4; count of bases not matched to a gene: 4. The CDR3 DNA reads as TGCAGCGTTGAACTCGGACAGGGGGCATACGAGCAGTACTTC. Residues: CSVELGQGAYEQYF.

The chain combines TRBV30 with TRBJ1-2; 8 bases map to TRBD1. Losses at the gene ends were 4 bases for V and 8 bases for J; bases not matched to a gene: 12. The germline gives CDR1 GTSNPN, CDR2 SVGIG (reference sequence). The CDR3 spans 14 residues. The CDR3 DNA reads TGTGCCTGGACCCTAGGGCAGGGGGCGTGGGGCTACACCTTC. Protein sequence: CAWTLGQGAWGYTF.

This chain uses TRBV29-1 with TRBJ1-2, with 8 bases identical to TRBD1. Germline loops: CDR1 SQVTM, CDR2 ANQGSEA. The trim removed 6 bases at V and 1 base at J, leaving 10 bases unmatched. This CDR3 comprises 15 residues. Here the CDR3 reads CSVDWAGGDNYGYTF. In nucleotides, the CDR3 is TGCAGCGTCGACTGGGCAGGGGGCGATAACTATGGCTACACCTTC.

This clonotype was counted a single time. The gene calls are TRBV10-3 and TRBJ1-1; D remains unclear. Germline values: CDR1 ENHRY, CDR2 SYGVKD. The CDR3 contains 9 residues. Trimming left V 10 bases short and J 13 bases short, with 13 bases between. The CDR3 loop is CATHLTLFF. In DNA, the CDR3 is TGTGCCACACATTTGACCCTTTTCTTT.

The chain links TRBV12-3 or TRBV12-4 to TRBJ2-3; TRBD2 aligns across 8 bases. This CDR3 is 18 amino acids long. The V and J ends lost 5 bases and 2 bases, in that order; junction bases with no gene match: 15. DNA of the CDR3: TGTGCCAGCAGTCCCCTGGTGTCGAGCGGGGGCAACACAGATACGCAGTATTTT. Translated, it gives CASSPLVSSGGNTDTQYF.

The chain recombines TRBV30 with TRBJ2-1; TRBD2 aligns across 10 bases. This CDR3 is 17 amino acids long. V gave up 0 bases and J gave up 9 bases; unmatched junction bases: 14. CDR1 and CDR2 (germline): GTSNPN, SVGIG (reference sequence). CDR3 in DNA: TGTGCCTGGAGTGTAGGCGAGCGGGGGGGTTTCATCGCTGAGCAGTTCTTC. Its protein product is CAWSVGERGGFIAEQFF.

The chain employs TRBV9 and TRBJ2-1; 11 nucleotides agree with TRBD2. Trimming removed 3 bases from V and 4 bases from J; junction bases left unmatched: 6. This CDR3 has 16 amino acids. Looked up from germline, CDR1 is SGDLS and CDR2 is YYNGEE. The CDR3 protein is CASSGLAGGLYNEQFF. The CDR3 nucleotides are TGTGCCAGCAGCGGGCTAGCGGGGGGACTTTACAATGAGCAGTTCTTC.

The chain joins TRBV9 to TRBJ2-3, with TRBD2 matching 10 bases. Germline loops: CDR1 SGDLS, CDR2 YYNGEE. The CDR3 runs 19 residues. V shed 2 bases, J shed 0 bases, and the junction held 12 bases outside the gene matches. The CDR3 coding sequence is TGTGCCAGCAGCGTCGGGTCAGCGGGGGGGCTTCGTAGCACAGATACGCAGTATTTT. It specifies CASSVGSAGGLRSTDTQYF.

The genes are TRBV20-1 and TRBJ2-1; 8 bases align to TRBD2. CDR1 DFQATT and CDR2 SNEGSKA come from the germline V gene (reference sequence). CDR3 length equals 15 residues. After removal of 0 bases from V and 6 bases from J, the junction contained 7 bases not matched to a gene. The CDR3: CSARERVGGANEQFF. DNA for the CDR3: TGCAGTGCTAGAGAGAGGGTCGGGGGGGCCAATGAGCAGTTCTTC.

The rearrangement uses TRBV15 and TRBJ1-5; maybe TRBD1 (6 bases). The CDR3 covers 14 residues. Deletions cut 6 bases from V and 8 bases from J, with 17 bases between. The germline gives CDR1 LNHNV, CDR2 YYDKDF (reference sequence). CDR3 in DNA: TGTGCCACCAGGACCTTGACAGGCGAAAAGCCCCAGCATTTT. Encoded protein: CATRTLTGEKPQHF.

The chain carries TRBV7-9 and TRBJ2-3; the match to TRBD1 covers 8 bases. There are 17 residues in the CDR3. Germline values: CDR1 SEHNR, CDR2 FQNEAQ (reference sequence). The V and J ends lost 5 bases and 4 bases, in that order; junction bases with no gene match: 14. CDR3 amino acids: CASSPPLGRGRPDTQYF. The CDR3 bases are TGTGCCAGCAGCCCGCCTTTAGGCAGGGGGCGACCAGATACGCAGTATTTT.

The chain carries TRBV5-4 and TRBJ1-6; D remains unclear. CDR3 length: 14 residues. Trimming took 3 bases from V and 9 from J, leaving 13 bases between them. In germline, CDR1 is SGHNT, CDR2 YYREEE (reference sequence). CDR3 residues: CASSYDRGASPLHF. DNA of the CDR3: TGTGCCAGCAGCTACGACCGGGGAGCTTCACCCCTCCACTTT.

The chain has TRBV7-9 and TRBJ2-1; no firm D call. This CDR3 is 12 amino acids long. Per germline, CDR1 SEHNR and CDR2 FQNEAQ (reference sequence). Between the trimmed V and J ends, which lost 8 bases and 8 bases, there was a span of 13 bases. CDR3 DNA sequence: TGTGCCAGCTCTCTGGGCCAGGATGAGCAGTTCTTC. Amino acid sequence: CASSLGQDEQFF.

In its sample, this clonotype was seen once. V usage is TRBV9 and J usage is TRBJ2-3; D may be TRBD1 (8 bases). Deletions cut 7 bases from V and 2 bases from J, with 17 bases between. This CDR3 region has 15 residues. Germline V gives CDR1 SGDLS, CDR2 YYNGEE. Here the CDR3 DNA reads TGTGCCAGCTTACGGGGGGACAGGACCACAGATACGCAGTATTTT. Protein sequence: CASLRGDRTTDTQYF.

The chain links TRBV18 to TRBJ1-6; D is unresolved. In germline, CDR1 is KGHSH, CDR2 LQKENI. V lost 4 bases, J lost 0 bases, and 10 bases lay in between. The CDR3 is made up of 16 amino acids. CDR3 nucleotide sequence: TGTGCCAGCTCACATGAGCTTAGCTCCTATAATTCACCCCTCCACTTT. Translating gives CASSHELSSYNSPLHF.